These T cell receptor beta chains were read from a single sample in a study of blood T cell repertoires in COVID-19. The table came from immunoSEQ multiplex PCR; TCRdb's copy has only in-frame clones and leaves some out. The table shows about 48,000 clones, with 80% to 90% occurring only once. Sequenced: peripheral blood. The origin of the receptors is a man aged 35 to 55 with acute or convalescent COVID-19. The CDR3 runs from the conserved cysteine through the conserved F or W. The D gene is left open where the match is weak. Clone size, where shown, is once, few, many, or a class for clones that have expanded.

-	TRBV6-5	TRBJ1-6	-	TGTGCCAGCAGTTATGGGTACGGTGAGGGTTCACCCCTCCACTTT	CASSYGYGEGSPLHF
-	TRBV29-1	TRBJ2-3	-	TGCAGCGTTGCTCTCATCTCGGACAGAACAGATACGCAGTATTTT	CSVALISDRTDTQYF
-	TRBV7-9	TRBJ1-4	-	TGTGCCAGCAGCTTAAACAGGGCTGCTAATGAAAAACTGTTTTTT	CASSLNRAANEKLFF
once	TRBV5-1	TRBJ1-3	-	TGCGCCAGCAGCTTATCAGGGATTGAGGGAAACACCATATATTTT	CASSLSGIEGNTIYF
once	TRBV6-1	TRBJ1-2	-	TGTGCCAGCAGTTCCCCGACAGGCTTTTGGTATGGCTACACCTTC	CASSSPTGFWYGYTF
-	TRBV5-1	TRBJ1-1	-	TGCGCCAGCAGCTTGCACAGATCCGGCACTGAAGCTTTCTTT	CASSLHRSGTEAFF
-	TRBV18	TRBJ1-1	-	TGTGCCAGCTCACCACGGGGCTCGGGGGAATTGAACACTGAAGCTTTCTTT	CASSPRGSGELNTEAFF
few	TRBV2	TRBJ1-2	-	TGTGCCAGCGTAGCTAGTCCTATACGGAACTATGGCTACACCTTC	CASVASPIRNYGYTF
-	TRBV30	TRBJ2-3	-	TGTGCCTGGGGGGTGAATAGCGGAGCGACAGATACGCAGTATTTT	CAWGVNSGATDTQYF
-	TRBV6-5	TRBJ2-7	TRBD1	TGTGCCAGCTCCCGGGACAGCCTCTACGAGCAGTACTTC	CASSRDSLYEQYF
-	TRBV3-1/TRBV3-2	TRBJ1-5	TRBD1	TGTGCCAGCAGCCAAGATGGACAGGTGCCTCTACCCCAGCATTTT	CASSQDGQVPLPQHF
-	TRBV11-2	TRBJ2-5	-	TGTGCCAGCAGCAGATCTTGGGAGGAGACCCAGTACTTC	CASSRSWEETQYF
-	TRBV5-1	TRBJ1-2	TRBD1	TGCGCCAGCAGCTTGGGACAGGGGGATGGCTACACCTTC	CASSLGQGDGYTF
-	TRBV18	TRBJ1-2	-	TGTGCCAGCTCGTCGCAGGGTACTGGCTACACCTTC	CASSSQGTGYTF